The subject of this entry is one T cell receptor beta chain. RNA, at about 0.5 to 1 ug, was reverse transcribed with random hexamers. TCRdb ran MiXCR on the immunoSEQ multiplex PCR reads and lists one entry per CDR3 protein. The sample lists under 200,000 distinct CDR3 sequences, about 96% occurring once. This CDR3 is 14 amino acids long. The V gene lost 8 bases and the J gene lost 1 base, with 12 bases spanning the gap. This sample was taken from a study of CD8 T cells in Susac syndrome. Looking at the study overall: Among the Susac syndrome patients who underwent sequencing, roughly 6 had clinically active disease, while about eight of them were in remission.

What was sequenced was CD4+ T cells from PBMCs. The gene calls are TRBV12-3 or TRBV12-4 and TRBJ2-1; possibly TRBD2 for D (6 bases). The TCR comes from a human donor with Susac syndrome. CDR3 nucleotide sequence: TGTGCCAGCCTTGACGGGGGTTCCTACAATGAGCAGTTCTTC. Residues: CASLDGGSYNEQFF.